This TCR beta chain was identified in a study of T cells in Graves' hyperthyroidism and ophthalmopathy. Per the germline V gene, CDR1 is GTSNPN and CDR2 is SVGIG (reference sequence). Trimming shortened V by 3 bases and J by 2 bases, and 13 bases separated the two germline ends. The CDR3 length is 14 residues. The investigators amplified TCR beta CDR3 regions from RNA transcripts. Researchers ran a first-round RT-PCR on the TCR CDR3 using the HTBI primer set. TCRdb called the multiplex PCR reads again in MiXCR, with one record for every CDR3 protein. Among under 350,000 distinct CDR3 sequences listed, over 15% were seen once. An absence of ophthalmopathy progression within 18 months meant stable Graves' hyperthyroidism. These patients, aged 18 to 65, had recently diagnosed hyperthyroidism lasting under 2 months. Lactation, pregnancy, other autoimmune disease or uncontrolled infection led to exclusion of patients.

This receptor was taken from a woman between 50 and 59 years old with Graves' hyperthyroidism. The chain links TRBV30 to TRBJ1-1; TRBD1 might be the D (6 bases). Sequencing was performed on blood. For the CDR3, the DNA is TGTGCCTGGAGCCCTAAACAGGGAAACACTGAAGCTTTCTTT. It yields the protein CAWSPKQGNTEAFF.